The 11 T cell receptor beta chains given below trace back to one sample, sequenced in a study of T-cell memory formation after mild COVID-19. TCRdb independently ran MiXCR on the 5' RACE reads; one entry per CDR3 protein. The sample records about 100,000 distinct CDR3 sequences, around an eighth being singletons. What was sequenced was PBMCs or a T cell subset sorted from them (not recorded which). The receptors stem from a man aged 18 to 30 who had mild COVID-19 (a few samples of this study predate the infection). Cell type and time point are not known.

This clonotype was detected a few times. This chain connects TRBV7-2 to TRBJ2-1; D is perhaps TRBD2 (5 bases). Germline values: CDR1 SGHTA, CDR2 FQGNSA. The germline V and J ends were trimmed by 1 base and 14 bases, with 9 bases remaining between them. This CDR3 contains 11 residues. The chain's CDR3 is CASSLGGYEFF. The CDR3 DNA follows: TGTGCCAGCAGCTTAGGAGGGTACGAGTTCTTC.

This clonotype was picked up many times. V is TRBV4-3 and J is TRBJ2-1; possibly TRBD1 for D (6 bases). The ends were cut back, 0 bases at V and 8 bases at J, with 20 bases in the middle. The germline gives CDR1 LGHNA, CDR2 YSLEER. This CDR3 is built from 17 residues. The CDR3 DNA follows: TGCGCCAGCAGCCAAGATAGGAATCCAGGGACATGGGATGAGCAGTTCTTC. Protein sequence: CASSQDRNPGTWDEQFF.

V usage is TRBV5-1 and J usage is TRBJ1-5; 7 bases fit TRBD1. CDR3 length: 15 residues. V shed 4 bases, J shed 9 bases, and the junction held 13 bases outside the gene matches. CDR1 is SGHRS, CDR2 YFSETQ, per germline. CDR3 residues: CASSQLQGTRVPQHF. The CDR3, as DNA: TGCGCCAGCAGCCAATTACAGGGGACACGAGTGCCCCAGCATTTT.

This clonotype was observed a handful of times. The CDR3 reads CASSGQGRNEQFF. CDR3 bases: TGTGCCAGCAGCGGGCAGGGTAGGAATGAGCAGTTCTTC. This sequence joins TRBV7-3 and TRBJ2-1, with TRBD1 as a possible D gene (5 bases). Between the trimmed V and J ends, which lost 5 bases and 7 bases, there was a span of 12 bases. The CDR3 is 13 residues long. CDR1 and CDR2 from the germline V gene are SGHTA and FQGTGA.

J is TRBJ2-1 and V is TRBV12-3 or TRBV12-4; TRBD2 matches 11 bases. The CDR3 runs 16 residues. V was pared by 3 bases and J by 4 bases, with 5 bases of the junction left unmatched. Here the CDR3 reads CASSFSGGAAYNEQFF. CDR3 DNA: TGTGCCAGCAGTTTTAGCGGGGGGGCCGCTTACAATGAGCAGTTCTTC.

This clonotype showed up just a few times. The V call is TRBV7-9, the J call TRBJ1-1; tentatively, D is TRBD1 (5 bases). Trimming shortened V by 5 bases and J by 0 bases, and 7 bases separated the two germline ends. Germline CDR1 reads SEHNR; CDR2 reads FQNEAQ (reference sequence). The CDR3 has 13 amino acids. The CDR3 region is CASSATVNTEAFF. The CDR3 DNA is TGTGCCAGCAGCGCGACAGTGAACACTGAAGCTTTCTTT.

V gene TRBV7-2 combines with J gene TRBJ2-7; 11 nucleotides match TRBD2. Per germline, CDR1 SGHTA and CDR2 FQGNSA. Trimming removed 5 bases from V and 2 bases from J; junction bases left unmatched: 2. The CDR3 is made up of 14 amino acids. The CDR3 region has the DNA TGTGCCAGCAGCCCACTAGCGGGGGCCTACGAGCAGTACTTC. Translating gives CASSPLAGAYEQYF.

This clonotype was counted a few times. This chain links TRBV7-3 with TRBJ2-7, with TRBD1 identical over 11 bases. CDR1 SGHTA and CDR2 FQGTGA come from the germline V gene. This CDR3 contains 14 residues. The J segment lost 7 bases and the V segment lost 5 bases, leaving 7 bases of the junction unmatched. CDR3 protein: CASSRGTGGEEQYF. CDR3 nucleotides: TGTGCCAGCAGCCGCGGGACAGGGGGAGAGGAGCAGTACTTC.

This clonotype was observed a handful of times. This chain joins TRBV7-2 and TRBJ2-5, with 7 bases identical to TRBD1. J gave up 5 bases and V 5 bases, and 11 bases lay outside the gene matches. Per the germline V gene, CDR1 is SGHTA and CDR2 is FQGNSA. This CDR3 is built from 15 residues. In nucleotides, the CDR3 is TGTGCCAGCAGCCCAGTAGGGGGCAGAATTGAGACCCAGTACTTC. This encodes CASSPVGGRIETQYF.

The gene calls are TRBV20-1 and TRBJ1-2; 7 bases line up with TRBD1. This CDR3 region has 17 residues. V was clipped by 4 bases and J by 2 bases; unmatched bases: 16. CDR1 DFQATT and CDR2 SNEGSKA come from the germline V gene (reference sequence). The chain's CDR3 is CSAMGGQHEPLNYGYTF. The CDR3 bases are TGCAGTGCTATGGGGGGACAGCACGAACCCTTGAACTATGGCTACACCTTC.

This clonotype turned up a few times. The chain combines TRBV3-1 with TRBJ2-1, with 7 positions matching TRBD2. CDR3 size: 17 residues. The junction had 8 bases not matched to a gene; V was cut back by 3 bases and J by 0 bases. Germline V lookup: CDR1 LGHDT, CDR2 YNNKEL (reference sequence). For the CDR3, the DNA is TGTGCCAGCAGCCACAAGACATGGGGGGGCTCCTACAATGAGCAGTTCTTC. This sequence encodes CASSHKTWGGSYNEQFF.